This T cell receptor (beta chain) comes out of a study of cytomegalovirus exposure and HLA in healthy donors. Study summary: It was reported in a later analysis that the same platform had been used for the 120 validation repertoires as for the approximately 700 first-cohort repertoires.

Measured with immunoSEQ multiplex PCR; TCRdb has only the in-frame clones, and not every one. The sample carries over 100,000 clones, roughly nine tenths recorded once. Germline V gives CDR1 SGDLS, CDR2 YYNGEE. The CDR3 has 14 amino acids. The V and J ends lost 3 bases and 7 bases respectively, with 11 bases between them. This receptor was obtained from a woman in her late teens or twenties in good health and CMV-seronegative. The genes are TRBV9 and TRBJ1-6; D may be TRBD1 (6 bases). Sequencing used PBMCs. CDR3 sequence: CASSDQGFNSPLHF. CDR3 nucleotide sequence: TGTGCCAGCAGCGACCAGGGGTTCAATTCACCCCTCCACTTT.